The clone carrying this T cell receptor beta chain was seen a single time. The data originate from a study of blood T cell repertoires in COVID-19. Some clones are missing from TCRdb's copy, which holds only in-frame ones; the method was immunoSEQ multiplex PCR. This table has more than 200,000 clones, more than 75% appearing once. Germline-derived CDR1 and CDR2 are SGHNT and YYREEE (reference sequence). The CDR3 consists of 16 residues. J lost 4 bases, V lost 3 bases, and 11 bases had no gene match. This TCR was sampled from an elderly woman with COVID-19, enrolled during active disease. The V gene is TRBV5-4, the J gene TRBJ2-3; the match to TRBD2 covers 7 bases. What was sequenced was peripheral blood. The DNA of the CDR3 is TGTGCCAGCAGCTACCCGACTAGCCTGATAGCAGATACGCAGTATTTT. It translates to CASSYPTSLIADTQYF.